This T cell receptor beta chain was captured in a study of T-cell memory formation after mild COVID-19. This CDR3 comprises 13 residues. The V and J ends lost 5 bases and 1 base respectively, with 8 bases between them. Germline values: CDR1 SGHTA, CDR2 FQGNSA. This clonotype has at least ten counts. TCR alpha and TCR beta cDNA libraries carrying sample barcodes and UMIs were produced by 5'RACE using constant-segment primers. A single record per CDR3 protein comes from TCRdb applying MiXCR to the 5' RACE reads. Among hundreds of thousands of distinct CDR3 sequences listed, approximately 23% were seen once.

This sequence was found in an adult woman who had mild COVID-19 (a few samples of this study predate the infection). Cell type and time point are not known. V usage is TRBV7-2 and J usage is TRBJ1-1; D remains unclear. The specimen sequenced was PBMCs or a T cell subset sorted from them (not recorded which). CDR3 region: CASSSWGNTEAFF. CDR3 coding DNA: TGTGCCAGCAGCAGCTGGGGGAACACTGAAGCTTTCTTT.